The T cell receptor (beta chain) under discussion was sequenced for a study of blood T cells in healthy people across ages. Each of the donors had roughly 9.4 milliliters of peripheral blood drawn into EDTA-treated Vacutainer tubes. The V gene's germline CDR1 is SQVTM and CDR2 ANQGSEA. The CDR3 spans 12 residues. The V end was cut by 2 bases, the J end by 2 bases, with 6 bases between. A J-beta primer mix and a sample-barcoded 5' primer were used in a second PCR of roughly 6 to 11 cycles. TCRdb used MiXCR to reprocess the 5' RACE reads, holding one entry per CDR3 protein. Among around 1.5 million distinct CDR3 sequences listed, about 43% were seen once.

V gene TRBV29-1 combines with J gene TRBJ1-1, with unresolved D. Sequencing input: blood. The TCR sequence derives from a woman aged 18-29 years in good health. CDR3 bases: TGCAGCGTTGAAATATCTAACACTGAAGCTTTCTTT. It codes for CSVEISNTEAFF.